These 15 T cell receptor beta chains came from one sample sequenced in a study of blood T cell repertoires in COVID-19. Using immunoSEQ multiplex PCR, the repertoire was profiled, and TCRdb retains in-frame clones only, with some absent. The data contain about 99,000 clones, 85% to 90% of them singletons. What was sequenced was peripheral blood. The origin of the receptors is a human donor in a cohort sampled during active COVID-19.

The V and J genes are TRBV29-1 and TRBJ1-1, with 9 bases lining up with TRBD1. Germline loops: CDR1 SQVTM, CDR2 ANQGSEA. V was clipped by 4 bases and J by 0 bases; unmatched bases: 3. The CDR3 loop spans 14 amino acids. The CDR3 nucleotides read TGCAGCGTTGGCGGGACAGGGCTGAACACTGAAGCTTTCTTT. The encoded protein is CSVGGTGLNTEAFF. Full variable domain (outside the CDR3, taken from reference TRBV29-1 and TRBJ1-1): SAVISQKPSRDICQRGTSLTIQCQVDSQVTMMFWYRQQPGQSLTLIATANQGSEATYESGFVIDKFPISRPNLTFSTLTVSNMSPEDSSIYLCSVGGTGLNTEAFFGQGTRLTVV.

The chain uses TRBV28 and TRBJ1-5; no clear D gene. The length of the CDR3 is 9 residues. Germline values: CDR1 MDHEN, CDR2 SYDVKM. V was trimmed by 3 bases and J by 15 bases, leaving 6 bases between them. The CDR3 region is CASSFLGHF. Written as DNA, the CDR3 is TGTGCCAGCAGTTTCCTAGGGCATTTT. Supplemented by reference TRBV28 and TRBJ1-5, the full variable domain reads DVKVTQSSRYLVKRTGEKVFLECVQDMDHENMFWYRQDPGLGLRLIYFSYDVKMKEKGDIPEGYSVSREKKERFSLILESASTNQTSMYLCASSFLGHFGDGTRLSIL.

This sequence joins TRBV29-1 and TRBJ2-1; 9 nucleotides match TRBD2. J was trimmed by 4 bases and V by 7 bases; bases with no gene match: 8. This CDR3 region has 14 residues. Germline-derived CDR1 and CDR2 are SQVTM and ANQGSEA. The CDR3 spells CSGGYSGGYNEQFF. The DNA of the CDR3 is TGCAGCGGCGGGTATAGCGGGGGATACAATGAGCAGTTCTTC.

The chain recombines TRBV19 with TRBJ2-2; 10 bases are a match to TRBD2. Germline CDR1 is LNHDA and CDR2 is SQIVND (reference sequence). The CDR3 runs 19 residues. Germline trimming cut 4 bases from V and 0 bases from J; bases unmatched to any gene: 11. This CDR3 reads CASSTEFGLAVTNTGELFF. CDR3 sequence (DNA): TGTGCCAGTAGTACCGAATTTGGACTAGCGGTGACGAACACCGGGGAGCTGTTTTTT.

This clone was counted a single time. The V gene is TRBV25-1, the J gene TRBJ2-3, with D tentatively TRBD2 (6 bases). V was trimmed by 3 bases and J by 6 bases, leaving 16 bases between them. This CDR3 is built from 15 residues. The V gene's germline CDR1 is MGHDK and CDR2 SYGVNS. CDR3 protein: CASSDGGQSYDTQYF. In DNA form, the CDR3 reads TGTGCCAGCAGTGACGGGGGTCAATCATACGATACGCAGTATTTT.

The V gene is TRBV10-3, the J gene TRBJ2-7; possibly TRBD1 for D (5 bases). V dropped 3 bases and J dropped 3 bases, with 12 bases sitting between them. CDR1 and CDR2 from the germline V gene are ENHRY and SYGVKD. This CDR3 contains 14 residues. The CDR3, as DNA: TGTGCCATCAGTGAACATATAGGGGTCTACGAGCAGTACTTC. It is translated as CAISEHIGVYEQYF.

The count of this clone is one. The J gene is TRBJ2-3, the V gene TRBV5-4; TRBD2 matches at 7 bases. Per the germline V gene, CDR1 is SGHNT and CDR2 is YYREEE (reference sequence). V shed 4 bases, J shed 5 bases, and the junction held 7 bases outside the gene matches. The CDR3 totals 14 residues. CDR3 in DNA: TGTGCCAGCAGCCGAGGAAGCGGGAAAGATACGCAGTATTTT. The encoded protein is CASSRGSGKDTQYF. Full variable domain (missing parts from reference TRBV5-4 and TRBJ2-3): ETGVTQSPTHLIKTRGQQVTLRCSSQSGHNTVSWYQQALGQGPQFIFQYYREEENGRGNFPPRFSGLQFPNYSSELNVNALELDDSALYLCASSRGSGKDTQYFGPGTRLTVL.

V and J are TRBV19 and TRBJ2-2, with D perhaps matching TRBD2 (5 bases). The germline V gene has CDR1 LNHDA and CDR2 SQIVND (reference sequence). V was trimmed by 1 base and J by 7 bases, leaving 19 bases between them. The CDR3 runs to 17 residues. The CDR3 protein is CASSIVLYRTLGGELFF. CDR3 coding DNA: TGTGCCAGTAGTATAGTCCTTTACCGGACTCTAGGCGGGGAGCTGTTTTTT.

This clone was counted a single time. The rearrangement uses TRBV27 and TRBJ1-4; D ambiguous. V shed 11 bases and J shed 8 bases, with 18 bases lying between them. The CDR3 loop spans 13 amino acids. Germline CDR1 and CDR2: MNHEY and SMNVEV (reference sequence). The DNA of the CDR3 is TGTGCCGGGAAACAGCGGCGTGGGGAAAAACTGTTTTTT. Encoded protein: CAGKQRRGEKLFF.

The chain employs TRBV3-1 (or the pseudogene TRBV3-2) and TRBJ2-7; TRBD2 matches 7 bases. The CDR3 totals 15 residues. CDR1 is LGHDT, CDR2 YNNKEL, per germline (reference sequence). With 0 bases clipped from V and 6 bases from J, the junction kept 8 bases outside the gene matches. CDR3 loop: CASSQEYGRASEQYF. CDR3 bases: TGTGCCAGCAGCCAAGAATATGGGAGGGCCTCCGAGCAGTACTTC.

This clone was observed a handful of times. V usage is TRBV5-4 and J usage is TRBJ2-7; D is perhaps TRBD1 (6 bases). This CDR3 region has 16 residues. The V and J ends lost 4 bases and 4 bases respectively, with 21 bases between them. Germline V gene lookup returns CDR1 SGHNT and CDR2 YYREEE (reference sequence). The CDR3 loop is CASSRTGTRLGYEQYF. DNA for the CDR3: TGTGCCAGCAGCCGGACCGGGACACGGTTAGGGTACGAGCAGTACTTC.

CDR3 in amino acids: CASSKTSDRGNQPQHF. In nucleotides, the CDR3 is TGTGCCAGCAGCAAAACCTCGGACAGGGGCAATCAGCCCCAGCATTTT. The chain links TRBV21-1 to TRBJ1-5; the table's TRBD1 call for D was not verified on the DNA. TRBV21-1 counts as a pseudogene. This CDR3 is built from 16 residues.

This CDR3 is CASSGQGLQYF. The CDR3 bases are TGTGCCAGCAGCGGGCAGGGCCTCCAGTACTTC. This chain connects TRBV2 to TRBJ2-7, with D perhaps matching TRBD1 (5 bases). CDR1 and CDR2 from the germline V gene are SNHLY and FYNNEI. The CDR3 length is 11 residues. Trimming took off 6 bases at V and 10 bases at J, with 13 bases between the two ends.

This clone showed up just once. The chain combines TRBV3-1 (or the pseudogene TRBV3-2) with TRBJ2-7, with TRBD2 matching over 10 bases. Germline V lookup: CDR1 LGHDT, CDR2 YNNKEL (reference sequence). V was clipped by 3 bases and J by 0 bases; unmatched bases: 5. This CDR3 region has 16 residues. CDR3 in amino acids: CASSQASGGLSYEQYF. The CDR3 DNA reads TGTGCCAGCAGCCAGGCTAGCGGGGGCCTCTCCTACGAGCAGTACTTC.

This sequence joins TRBV7-8 and TRBJ2-7, with a possible D match to TRBD2 (5 bases). V gave up 3 bases and J gave up 5 bases, with 17 bases separating them. The CDR3 sequence is 15 residues long. CDR1 is SGHVS and CDR2 is FQNEAQ in the germline V gene. The CDR3 reads CASSLFEGAFNEQYF. The DNA for the CDR3 is TGTGCCAGCAGCTTGTTTGAGGGAGCTTTTAACGAGCAGTACTTC.